The 21 T cell receptor beta chains in this list originate from one sample, sequenced in a study of type 1 regulatory T cells. TCRdb reanalysed the reads using MiXCR and keeps one entry per CDR3 protein. The sample carries tens of thousands of distinct CDR3 sequences, less than 65% recorded once. What these receptors recognize is not known. Sequencing input: cultured non-Tr1 T cells, either the whole culture or a sorted T cell fraction (not recorded which). All receptors derive from a human donor in good health.

The chain combines TRBV28 with TRBJ2-7, with 8 bases matching TRBD2. The germline gives CDR1 MDHEN, CDR2 SYDVKM. This CDR3 contains 14 residues. V lost 1 base to trimming and J lost 2 bases; unmatched junction nucleotides: 1. The DNA for the CDR3 is TGTGCCAGCAGTTTATTCGGGAGGGCCTACGAGCAGTACTTC. Translating gives CASSLFGRAYEQYF.

The CDR3 region has the DNA TGCAGTGCCCACGGACTCCCGCCCTATGGCTACACCTTC. It codes for CSAHGLPPYGYTF. The chain uses TRBV20-1 and TRBJ1-2; no clear D. Germline V gene sequence: CDR1 DFQATT, CDR2 SNEGSKA (reference sequence). V shed 6 bases and J shed 4 bases, with 15 bases lying between them. This CDR3 has 13 residues.

The chain recombines TRBV6-2 or TRBV6-3 with TRBJ2-3; possible D gene TRBD1, 7 bases. The CDR3 runs to 14 residues. Looked up from germline, CDR1 is MNHEY and CDR2 is SVGEGT. V was pared by 8 bases and J by 3 bases, with 15 bases between. In DNA, the CDR3 is TGTGCCAGCCACCGGGACAGCGGGACAGATACGCAGTATTTT. Amino acids: CASHRDSGTDTQYF.

V gene TRBV11-3 combines with J gene TRBJ2-3; 10 bases agree with TRBD2. The CDR3 runs 14 residues. V dropped 6 bases and J dropped 5; count of bases not matched to a gene: 5. Looked up from germline, CDR1 is SGHNT and CDR2 is YENEEA. The CDR3 spells CASSPSGRGDTQYF. CDR3 DNA sequence: TGTGCCAGCAGTCCTAGCGGGAGAGGAGATACGCAGTATTTT.

The chain combines TRBV7-3 with TRBJ2-3, with 10 bases that match TRBD1. V lost 5 bases to trimming and J lost 2 bases; unmatched junction nucleotides: 4. The CDR3 is made up of 15 amino acids. In germline, CDR1 is SGHTA, CDR2 FQGTGA. The CDR3 DNA is TGTGCCAGCAGCCCTGGGACAGGGGCCACAGATACGCAGTATTTT. Protein product: CASSPGTGATDTQYF.

The chain joins TRBV28 to TRBJ1-2, with no clear D. Trimming left V 6 bases short and J 4 bases short, with 9 bases between. Germline CDR1 and CDR2: MDHEN and SYDVKM. The CDR3 has 12 amino acids. The CDR3 DNA reads as TGTGCCAGCAGCCCTGGGGTCTATGGCTACACCTTC. Protein: CASSPGVYGYTF.

The genes are TRBV7-2 and TRBJ2-1; 9 nucleotides line up with TRBD2. The V gene end was trimmed by 3 bases and the J gene end by 10 bases; junction bases not matched to a gene: 7. This CDR3 has 14 residues. Looked up from germline, CDR1 is SGHTA and CDR2 is FQGNSA. Written as DNA, the CDR3 is TGTGCCAGCAGCTTCGCGGGAGGGCCGGGGGAGCAGTTCTTC. Amino acid sequence: CASSFAGGPGEQFF.

V gene TRBV16 combines with J gene TRBJ1-2, with a weak D call TRBD1 (5 bases). This CDR3 has 15 residues. Germline-derived CDR1 and CDR2 are KGHSY and FQNENV. Deletions cut 4 bases from V and 0 bases from J, with 12 bases between. The CDR3 protein is CASSPFGATNYGYTF. DNA of the CDR3: TGTGCCAGCAGCCCCTTTGGGGCCACTAACTATGGCTACACCTTC.

The rearrangement uses TRBV28 and TRBJ2-5; possible D gene TRBD1, 6 bases. The CDR3 sequence is 13 residues long. Germline values: CDR1 MDHEN, CDR2 SYDVKM. Deletions cut 3 bases from V and 4 bases from J, with 9 bases between. The CDR3 protein is CASSLGARETQYF. The CDR3 DNA reads as TGTGCCAGCAGTTTGGGGGCCCGAGAGACCCAGTACTTC.

This clonotype was observed a handful of times. The V gene is TRBV11-2, the J gene TRBJ2-4; perhaps TRBD2 as D (6 bases). Trimming removed 3 bases from V and 0 bases from J, with 18 bases in between. Germline CDR1 reads SGHAT; CDR2 reads FQNNGV. The CDR3 runs 18 residues. In DNA form, the CDR3 reads TGTGCCAGCAGCTTGGGCAGATTAGCGGAATTAGCCAAAAACATTCAGTACTTC. Its translation: CASSLGRLAELAKNIQYF. Together with reference TRBV11-2 and TRBJ2-4, the CDR3 gives the full variable domain: EAGVAQSPRYKIIEKRQSVAFWCNPISGHATLYWYQQILGQGPKLLIQFQNNGVVDDSQLPKDRFSAERLKGVDSTLKIQPAKLEDSAVYLCASSLGRLAELAKNIQYFGAGTRLSVL.

V is TRBV5-1 and J is TRBJ1-4; D is unresolved. CDR3 size: 12 residues. The germline V gene has CDR1 SGHRS and CDR2 YFSETQ. Trimming cost V 4 bases and J 3 bases, with 4 bases left between them. DNA for the CDR3: TGCGCCAGCAGCGGTTCTAATGAAAAACTGTTTTTT. Translation: CASSGSNEKLFF.

The CDR3 protein is CSASHPLALQETQYF. CDR3 nucleotide sequence: TGCAGTGCTAGTCACCCCCTAGCCCTCCAAGAGACCCAGTACTTC. This chain links TRBV20-1 with TRBJ2-5; tentative D call: TRBD2 (5 bases). Germline V lookup: CDR1 DFQATT, CDR2 SNEGSKA (reference sequence). This CDR3 spans 15 amino acids. Trimming took off 3 bases at V and 1 base at J, with 15 bases between the two ends.

This chain uses TRBV4-1 with TRBJ2-3; possible D gene TRBD2, 5 bases. The CDR3 is 14 residues long. Trimming shortened V by 3 bases and J by 1 base, and 8 bases separated the two germline ends. Germline V gene lookup returns CDR1 MGHRA and CDR2 YSYEKL. The CDR3 nucleotides read TGCGCCAGCAGCCAGATGGGAGGCACAGATACGCAGTATTTT. Its translation: CASSQMGGTDTQYF.

The chain recombines TRBV14 with TRBJ2-7; no reliable D call. Germline CDR1 and CDR2: SGHDN and FVKESK. V gave up 0 bases and J gave up 6 bases, with 9 bases separating them. This CDR3 spans 13 amino acids. This CDR3 reads CASSQDLRFEQYF. CDR3 bases: TGTGCCAGCAGCCAAGATCTCAGATTCGAGCAGTACTTC.

This clonotype showed up just a few times. V usage is TRBV20-1 and J usage is TRBJ2-4, with TRBD1 matching 11 bases. V lost 5 bases, J lost 2 bases, and 8 bases stayed unmatched. This CDR3 is 16 amino acids long. The V gene's germline CDR1 is DFQATT and CDR2 SNEGSKA (reference sequence). The CDR3 reads CSAQTGTGGTKNIQYF. CDR3 coding DNA: TGCAGTGCTCAAACCGGGACAGGGGGAACCAAAAACATTCAGTACTTC.

There are a few counts of this clonotype. The chain links TRBV7-2 to TRBJ1-1; D possibly corresponds to TRBD1 (6 bases). Looked up from germline, CDR1 is SGHTA and CDR2 is FQGNSA. This CDR3 region has 16 residues. V was pared by 5 bases and J by 12 bases, with 28 bases between. CDR3: CASSLVSYRDTHVPFF. CDR3 coding DNA: TGTGCCAGCAGCCTAGTGAGTTACCGGGACACCCATGTACCTTTCTTT. Based on the CDR3 plus reference TRBV7-2 and TRBJ1-1, the full variable domain is GAGVSQSPSNKVTEKGKDVELRCDPISGHTALYWYRQSLGQGLEFLIYFQGNSAPDKSGLPSDRFSAERTGGSVSTLTIQRTQQEDSAVYLCASSLVSYRDTHVPFFGQGTRLTVV.

A single count supports this clonotype. The chain joins TRBV12-3 or TRBV12-4 to TRBJ2-3; 7 positions match TRBD1. The CDR3 extends over 15 amino acids. After removal of 4 bases from V and 3 bases from J, the junction contained 7 bases not matched to a gene. The DNA for the CDR3 is TGTGCCAGCAGTTGGGAACAGGGGTGGACAGATACGCAGTATTTT. Its translation is CASSWEQGWTDTQYF.

The chain is built from TRBV7-9 and TRBJ2-3; D is unresolved. Germline V gene data show CDR1 as SEHNR and CDR2 as FQNEAQ (reference sequence). Trimming cost V 5 bases and J 2 bases, with 14 bases left between them. CDR3 length: 15 amino acids. CDR3 nucleotide sequence: TGTGCCAGCAGCCCTTGGACGGTACCCACAGATACGCAGTATTTT. It is translated as CASSPWTVPTDTQYF.

V and J are TRBV24-1 and TRBJ2-5, with 9 nucleotides matching TRBD2. This CDR3 has 15 amino acids. Germline assignment: CDR1 KGHDR and CDR2 SFDVKD. Trimming removed 3 bases from V and 2 bases from J; junction bases left unmatched: 3. CDR3 residues: CATSDGREGQETQYF. In nucleotides, the CDR3 is TGTGCCACCAGTGATGGGCGGGAGGGTCAAGAGACCCAGTACTTC.

The chain is built from TRBV4-3 and TRBJ1-2; D not certain. Between the trimmed V and J ends, which lost 4 bases and 4 bases, there was a span of 13 bases. Germline CDR1 is LGHNA and CDR2 is YSLEER. The CDR3 extends over 14 amino acids. For the CDR3, the DNA is TGCGCCAGCAGCCCCGGTGGACTGGGCTATGGCTACACCTTC. Amino acid sequence: CASSPGGLGYGYTF.

V usage is TRBV7-2 and J usage is TRBJ2-7; D not resolved. This CDR3 spans 12 amino acids. Trimming pared 1 base from V and 9 bases from J, leaving 10 bases between. Germline V gives CDR1 SGHTA, CDR2 FQGNSA. The DNA of the CDR3 is TGTGCCAGCAGCTTAGGGCAAACGGGGCAGTACTTC. As protein: CASSLGQTGQYF.